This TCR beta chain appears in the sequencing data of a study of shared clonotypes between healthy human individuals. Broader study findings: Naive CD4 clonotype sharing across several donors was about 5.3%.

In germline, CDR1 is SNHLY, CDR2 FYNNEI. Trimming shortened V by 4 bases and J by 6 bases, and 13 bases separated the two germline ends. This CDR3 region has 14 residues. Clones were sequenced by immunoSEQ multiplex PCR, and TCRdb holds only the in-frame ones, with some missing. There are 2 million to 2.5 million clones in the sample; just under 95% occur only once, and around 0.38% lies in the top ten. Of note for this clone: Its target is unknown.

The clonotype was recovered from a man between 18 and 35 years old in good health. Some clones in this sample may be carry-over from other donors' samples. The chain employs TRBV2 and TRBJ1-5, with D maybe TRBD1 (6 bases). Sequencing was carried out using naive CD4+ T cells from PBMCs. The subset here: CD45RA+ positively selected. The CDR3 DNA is TGTGCCAGCAGTGGAGCCGGGGGCAGTCAGCCCCAGCATTTT. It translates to CASSGAGGSQPQHF.